This T cell receptor beta chain was identified during a study of T cells in Graves' hyperthyroidism and ophthalmopathy. Turning to the study itself: Before treatment of any kind, peripheral blood was taken at initial diagnosis.

From RNA transcripts, TCR beta CDR3 regions were amplified. The HTBI primer set drove a first-round RT-PCR of the TCR CDR3. TCRdb reprocessed the multiplex PCR reads with MiXCR, giving one entry per CDR3 protein. The sample comprises about 600,000 distinct CDR3 sequences, roughly a sixth of which are singletons, and around 3.3% rests with the top ten. V dropped 3 bases and J dropped 8 bases, with 13 bases sitting between them. The CDR3 contains 14 residues. Germline lookup yields CDR1 KGHDR and CDR2 SFDVKD. Input material: blood. This chain connects TRBV24-1 to TRBJ2-1; D tentatively reads TRBD1 or TRBD2 (6 bases each). The TCR comes from a woman aged 40 to 49 with Graves' ophthalmopathy. The CDR3 sequence: CATSDPGASDEQFF. The CDR3 nucleotides are TGTGCCACCAGTGATCCGGGGGCTTCGGATGAGCAGTTCTTC.